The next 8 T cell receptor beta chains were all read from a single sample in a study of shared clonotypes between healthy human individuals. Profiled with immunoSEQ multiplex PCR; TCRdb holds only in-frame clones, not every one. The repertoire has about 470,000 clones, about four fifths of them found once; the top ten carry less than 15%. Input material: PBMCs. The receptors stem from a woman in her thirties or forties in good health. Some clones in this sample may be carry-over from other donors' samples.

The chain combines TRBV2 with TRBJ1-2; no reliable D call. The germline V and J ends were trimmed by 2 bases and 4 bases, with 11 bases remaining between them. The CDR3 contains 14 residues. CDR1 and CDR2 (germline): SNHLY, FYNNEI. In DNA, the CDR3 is TGTGCCAGCAGTGAACGTTGGCTATCCTATGGCTACACCTTC. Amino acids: CASSERWLSYGYTF.

CDR3 coding DNA: TGTGCCAGCAGTTTCAAGGAGGGCCGCTACGAGCAGTACTTC. It specifies CASSFKEGRYEQYF. The chain uses TRBV28 and TRBJ2-7; a possible D gene is TRBD2 (6 bases). Trimming pared 3 bases from V and 3 bases from J, leaving 12 bases between. The CDR3 is 14 residues long. Germline V lookup: CDR1 MDHEN, CDR2 SYDVKM.

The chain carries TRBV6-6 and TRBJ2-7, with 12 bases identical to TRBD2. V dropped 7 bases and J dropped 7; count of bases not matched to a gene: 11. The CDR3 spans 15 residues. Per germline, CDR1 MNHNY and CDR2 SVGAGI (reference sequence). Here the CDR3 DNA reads TGTGCCAGCAAGGCCGGGACTAGCGGGCGTTGGGAGCAGTACTTC. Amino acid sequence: CASKAGTSGRWEQYF.

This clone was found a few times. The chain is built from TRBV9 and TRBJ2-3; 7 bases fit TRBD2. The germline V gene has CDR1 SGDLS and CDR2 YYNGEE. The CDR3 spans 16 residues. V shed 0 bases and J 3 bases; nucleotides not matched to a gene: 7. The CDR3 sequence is CASSVVGSSGTDTQYF. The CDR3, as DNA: TGTGCCAGCAGCGTAGTGGGGTCTAGCGGAACAGATACGCAGTATTTT.

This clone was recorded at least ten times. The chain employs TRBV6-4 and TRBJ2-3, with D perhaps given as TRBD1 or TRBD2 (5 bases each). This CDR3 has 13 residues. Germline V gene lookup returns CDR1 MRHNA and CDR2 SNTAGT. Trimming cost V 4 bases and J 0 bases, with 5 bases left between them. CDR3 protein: CASSGDSTDTQYF. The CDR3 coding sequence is TGTGCCAGCAGTGGGGACAGCACAGATACGCAGTATTTT.

As DNA, the CDR3 is TGTGCCAGCAGTGATTTTTTGGAGCTAATTGGAAACACCATATATTTT. This sequence encodes CASSDFLELIGNTIYF. V usage is TRBV2 and J usage is TRBJ1-3; no definite D call. Germline CDR1 and CDR2: SNHLY and FYNNEI. There are 16 residues in the CDR3. V was trimmed by 3 bases and J by 3 bases, leaving 15 bases between them.

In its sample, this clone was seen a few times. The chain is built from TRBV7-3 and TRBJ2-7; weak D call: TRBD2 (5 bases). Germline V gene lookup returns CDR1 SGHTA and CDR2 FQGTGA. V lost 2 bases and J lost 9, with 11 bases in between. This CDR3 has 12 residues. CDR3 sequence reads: CASSLPEGVQYF. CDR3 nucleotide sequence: TGTGCCAGCAGCTTACCCGAGGGAGTGCAGTACTTC.

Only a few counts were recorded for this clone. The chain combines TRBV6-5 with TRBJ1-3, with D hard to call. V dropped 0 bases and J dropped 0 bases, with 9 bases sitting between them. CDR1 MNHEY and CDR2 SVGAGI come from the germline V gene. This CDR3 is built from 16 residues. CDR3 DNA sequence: TGTGCCAGCAGTTACTCGAGGATCTTCTCTGGAAACACCATATATTTT. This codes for CASSYSRIFSGNTIYF.